This T cell receptor (beta chain) was documented in a study of immune evolution from preneoplasia to lung adenocarcinoma. Repertoires were generated with immunoSEQ multiplex PCR, while TCRdb's copy carries only in-frame clones and drops some. The table lists a few thousand clones, approximately 84% of them singletons. The CDR3 covers 11 residues. The germline V gene has CDR1 MNHNY and CDR2 SVGAGI (reference sequence). The J segment lost 10 bases and the V segment lost 7 bases, leaving 4 bases of the junction unmatched. The sequenced sample consisted of FFPE normal lung tissue adjacent to the tumor. This rearrangement joins TRBV6-6 to TRBJ2-4; 7 bases agree with TRBD1. The TCR was taken from a person aged 50-70 years with lung adenocarcinoma. The CDR3 sequence is CASTPGGIQYF. Written as DNA, the CDR3 is TGTGCCAGCACTCCAGGGGGAATTCAGTACTTC.